Sequencing of this T cell receptor beta chain was carried out in a study of blood T cell repertoires in COVID-19. Study context: PBMCs, B-cell-depleted T cells, or T cells were the source of the cDNA or gDNA that made up the material.

In its sample, this clone is large (0.1 to 1%). As processed by the authors: From reference gene primer amplification, estimates of nucleated cell counts were derived. TCRdb's table, derived via immunoSEQ multiplex PCR, lists solely in-frame clones and lacks some. That table is the source of V, J and clone size, and D and trimming were worked out from the DNA. The sample consists of approximately 160,000 clones, over 70% of them appearing once. Germline lookup yields CDR1 LGHNA and CDR2 YSLEER. V was clipped by 3 bases and J by 8 bases, with 16 bases between them. There are 14 residues in the CDR3. The material sequenced was peripheral blood. The source is a woman of 80 years or more with active or convalescent COVID-19. The chain links TRBV4-3 to TRBJ1-1; D uncertain. The CDR3 is CASSHLGRAPEAFF. CDR3 DNA: TGCGCCAGCAGCCACTTAGGGAGGGCCCCGGAAGCTTTCTTT.